Listed below are T cell receptor beta chains from one sample, sequenced in a study of blood T cell repertoires in COVID-19. Clones were read by immunoSEQ multiplex PCR, and TCRdb kept only the in-frame ones, dropping some. In the table there are 200,000 to 300,000 clones, around 80% of which are singletons. The sequencing input was peripheral blood. These receptors were taken from a woman over 75 with acute or convalescent COVID-19. Each CDR3 is given with its conserved first and last residue. The order of the fields is clone size, V gene, J gene, CDR3 length, D gene, CDR3 protein, CDR3 DNA. The D gene is left open where the match is weak. The listing skips clone size in some rows; elsewhere it reads once, few, many or a size class.

clone size: .; V gene: TRBV7-3; J gene: TRBJ2-2; CDR3 length: 17; D gene: TRBD1; CDR3 protein: CASSPSPGQGSTGELFF; CDR3 DNA: TGTGCCAGCAGCCCTTCGCCGGGACAGGGTTCCACCGGGGAGCTGTTTTTT
clone size: .; V gene: TRBV20-1; J gene: TRBJ1-1; CDR3 length: 11; D gene: .; CDR3 protein: CRKDRNTEAFF; CDR3 DNA: TGCAGGAAAGACAGGAACACTGAAGCTTTCTTT
clone size: .; V gene: TRBV3-1/TRBV3-2; J gene: TRBJ2-7; CDR3 length: 15; D gene: .; CDR3 protein: CASSPSGALSYEQYF; CDR3 DNA: TGTGCCAGCAGCCCATCAGGGGCCCTCTCCTACGAGCAGTACTTC
clone size: .; V gene: TRBV7-9; J gene: TRBJ2-1; CDR3 length: 13; D gene: TRBD2; CDR3 protein: CASGSSGYNEQFF; CDR3 DNA: TGTGCCAGCGGGTCTAGCGGGTACAATGAGCAGTTCTTC
clone size: once; V gene: TRBV10-3; J gene: TRBJ2-5; CDR3 length: 14; D gene: TRBD2; CDR3 protein: CAISVASGPEAQYF; CDR3 DNA: TGTGCCATCAGTGTGGCTAGCGGCCCTGAGGCCCAGTACTTC
clone size: .; V gene: TRBV11-2; J gene: TRBJ2-7; CDR3 length: 13; D gene: .; CDR3 protein: CASSRNWAGEQYF; CDR3 DNA: TGTGCCAGCAGCAGGAACTGGGCTGGCGAGCAGTACTTC
clone size: .; V gene: TRBV5-6; J gene: TRBJ2-1; CDR3 length: 17; D gene: TRBD2; CDR3 protein: CASSSLNVGRALGEQFF; CDR3 DNA: TGTGCCAGCAGCTCCCTTAATGTGGGGAGGGCCCTAGGTGAGCAGTTCTTC
clone size: .; V gene: TRBV7-3; J gene: TRBJ1-1; CDR3 length: 13; D gene: .; CDR3 protein: CASSLRANTEAFF; CDR3 DNA: TGTGCCAGCAGCTTAAGGGCGAACACTGAAGCTTTCTTT
clone size: .; V gene: TRBV18; J gene: TRBJ1-5; CDR3 length: 14; D gene: TRBD1; CDR3 protein: CASSPTTGSQPQHF; CDR3 DNA: TGTGCCAGCTCACCTACGACAGGGTCTCAGCCCCAGCATTTT
clone size: .; V gene: TRBV3-1/TRBV3-2; J gene: TRBJ2-1; CDR3 length: 14; D gene: .; CDR3 protein: CASSQDPVRNEQFF; CDR3 DNA: TGTGCCAGCAGCCAAGACCCAGTGAGGAATGAGCAGTTCTTC
clone size: .; V gene: TRBV7-2; J gene: TRBJ1-1; CDR3 length: 14; D gene: .; CDR3 protein: CASSPHGAGTEAFF; CDR3 DNA: TGTGCCAGCAGCCCTCATGGGGCAGGGACTGAAGCTTTCTTT
clone size: .; V gene: TRBV5-5; J gene: TRBJ1-3; CDR3 length: 14; D gene: TRBD1; CDR3 protein: CASSFQGDGNTIYF; CDR3 DNA: TGTGCCAGCAGCTTCCAGGGGGATGGAAACACCATATATTTT
clone size: .; V gene: TRBV5-1; J gene: TRBJ2-7; CDR3 length: 16; D gene: .; CDR3 protein: CASSLAPNQGPDEQYF; CDR3 DNA: TGCGCCAGCAGCTTGGCCCCGAATCAGGGTCCCGACGAGCAGTACTTC
clone size: .; V gene: TRBV28; J gene: TRBJ1-2; CDR3 length: 15; D gene: TRBD1; CDR3 protein: CASSALGQGFYGYTF; CDR3 DNA: TGTGCCAGCAGCGCCCTTGGACAGGGCTTCTATGGCTACACCTTC
clone size: .; V gene: TRBV30; J gene: TRBJ1-5; CDR3 length: 15; D gene: TRBD1; CDR3 protein: CAWSPQGAGYQPQHF; CDR3 DNA: TGTGCCTGGAGTCCGCAGGGGGCGGGCTATCAGCCCCAGCATTTT
clone size: .; V gene: TRBV29-1; J gene: TRBJ2-5; CDR3 length: 13; D gene: TRBD1; CDR3 protein: CSVGDRGQETQYF; CDR3 DNA: TGCAGCGTGGGGGACAGGGGTCAAGAGACCCAGTACTTC
clone size: .; V gene: TRBV7-2; J gene: TRBJ2-7; CDR3 length: 14; D gene: TRBD1; CDR3 protein: CASTVRTGQIEQYF; CDR3 DNA: TGTGCCAGCACCGTTCGGACAGGGCAGATCGAGCAGTACTTC
clone size: .; V gene: TRBV6-5; J gene: TRBJ2-1; CDR3 length: 15; D gene: .; CDR3 protein: CASSYSGRAYNEQFF; CDR3 DNA: TGTGCCAGCAGTTACTCCGGGAGAGCCTACAATGAGCAGTTCTTC
clone size: .; V gene: TRBV3-1/TRBV3-2; J gene: TRBJ2-7; CDR3 length: 14; D gene: TRBD1; CDR3 protein: CASSHGQGAYEQYF; CDR3 DNA: TGTGCCAGCAGCCATGGACAGGGGGCCTACGAGCAGTACTTC
clone size: .; V gene: TRBV11-2; J gene: TRBJ2-1; CDR3 length: 11; D gene: .; CDR3 protein: CASSASNEQFF; CDR3 DNA: TGTGCCAGCAGCGCCAGCAATGAGCAGTTCTTC
clone size: few; V gene: TRBV6-2/TRBV6-3; J gene: TRBJ1-2; CDR3 length: 15; D gene: TRBD1; CDR3 protein: CASSSPGQAISGYTF; CDR3 DNA: TGTGCCAGCAGTTCCCCAGGACAGGCGATCTCTGGCTACACCTTC
clone size: .; V gene: TRBV4-1; J gene: TRBJ1-2; CDR3 length: 13; D gene: .; CDR3 protein: CASSPREPGGYTF; CDR3 DNA: TGCGCCAGCAGCCCCCGGGAACCCGGGGGCTACACCTTC
clone size: .; V gene: TRBV7-2; J gene: TRBJ2-2; CDR3 length: 16; D gene: TRBD2; CDR3 protein: CASSSLAGGNTGELFF; CDR3 DNA: TGTGCCAGCAGCTCGCTAGCGGGAGGCAACACCGGGGAGCTGTTTTTT
clone size: once; V gene: TRBV7-2; J gene: TRBJ2-3; CDR3 length: 16; D gene: TRBD2; CDR3 protein: CASSLGLAGVTDTQYF; CDR3 DNA: TGTGCCAGCAGCCTGGGACTAGCGGGAGTTACAGATACGCAGTATTTT
clone size: .; V gene: TRBV7-6; J gene: TRBJ2-1; CDR3 length: 15; D gene: .; CDR3 protein: CASSLGASPWNEQFF; CDR3 DNA: TGTGCCAGCAGCTTAGGGGCCTCGCCCTGGAATGAGCAGTTCTTC
clone size: few; V gene: TRBV5-1; J gene: TRBJ1-4; CDR3 length: 15; D gene: TRBD1; CDR3 protein: CASSRDRGSGEKLFF; CDR3 DNA: TGCGCCAGCAGCCGGGACAGGGGTTCGGGCGAAAAACTGTTTTTT
clone size: .; V gene: TRBV6-4; J gene: TRBJ2-3; CDR3 length: 14; D gene: TRBD2; CDR3 protein: CASSVSGGASTQYF; CDR3 DNA: TGTGCCAGCAGCGTCAGCGGGGGGGCCTCCACGCAGTATTTT
clone size: .; V gene: TRBV4-3; J gene: TRBJ1-1; CDR3 length: 17; D gene: .; CDR3 protein: CASSQVSFRGSGTEAFF; CDR3 DNA: TGCGCCAGCAGCCAAGTAAGTTTCCGAGGGAGTGGGACTGAAGCTTTCTTT
clone size: .; V gene: TRBV7-2; J gene: TRBJ2-1; CDR3 length: 15; D gene: TRBD1; CDR3 protein: CASSLAGQGWNEQFF; CDR3 DNA: TGTGCCAGCAGCTTAGCGGGACAGGGGTGGAATGAGCAGTTCTTC
clone size: .; V gene: TRBV5-1; J gene: TRBJ2-4; CDR3 length: 14; D gene: TRBD2; CDR3 protein: CASTSVAGGNIQYF; CDR3 DNA: TGCGCCAGCACCTCCGTAGCGGGAGGAAACATTCAGTACTTC
clone size: .; V gene: TRBV11-2; J gene: TRBJ2-3; CDR3 length: 13; D gene: .; CDR3 protein: CASSTRQVDTQYF; CDR3 DNA: TGTGCCAGCAGCACCCGACAGGTAGATACGCAGTATTTT
clone size: .; V gene: TRBV7-8; J gene: TRBJ2-1; CDR3 length: 17; D gene: TRBD1; CDR3 protein: CASSLPPGQGTNNEQFF; CDR3 DNA: TGTGCCAGCAGCTTACCCCCGGGACAGGGGACCAACAATGAGCAGTTCTTC
clone size: few; V gene: TRBV11-2; J gene: TRBJ2-5; CDR3 length: 13; D gene: .; CDR3 protein: CASSLSGGWTQYF; CDR3 DNA: TGTGCCAGCAGCTTATCGGGGGGCTGGACCCAGTACTTC
clone size: .; V gene: TRBV18; J gene: TRBJ1-3; CDR3 length: 15; D gene: TRBD1; CDR3 protein: CASSPGQSPGNTIYF; CDR3 DNA: TGTGCCAGCTCCCCGGGACAGTCTCCAGGAAACACCATATATTTT
clone size: .; V gene: TRBV28; J gene: TRBJ1-1; CDR3 length: 13; D gene: .; CDR3 protein: CASSLQGSTEAFF; CDR3 DNA: TGTGCCAGCAGTTTACAGGGGAGCACTGAAGCTTTCTTT
clone size: .; V gene: TRBV7-3; J gene: TRBJ2-1; CDR3 length: 16; D gene: .; CDR3 protein: CASSSITSSLSNEQFF; CDR3 DNA: TGTGCCAGCAGCTCAATAACTAGCTCCCTCTCCAATGAGCAGTTCTTC
clone size: .; V gene: TRBV4-3; J gene: TRBJ2-2; CDR3 length: 16; D gene: .; CDR3 protein: CASSQVRPADTGELFF; CDR3 DNA: TGCGCCAGCAGCCAAGTAAGGCCAGCGGACACCGGGGAGCTGTTTTTT
clone size: .; V gene: TRBV7-8; J gene: TRBJ2-5; CDR3 length: 18; D gene: TRBD2; CDR3 protein: CASSLGLAGGRGQETQYF; CDR3 DNA: TGTGCCAGCAGCTTAGGACTAGCGGGAGGCCGGGGTCAAGAGACCCAGTACTTC
clone size: .; V gene: TRBV6-1; J gene: TRBJ1-6; CDR3 length: 16; D gene: TRBD1; CDR3 protein: CASSGGQGPYNSPLHF; CDR3 DNA: TGTGCCAGCAGTGGGGGACAGGGACCCTATAATTCACCCCTCCACTTT
clone size: .; V gene: TRBV19; J gene: TRBJ2-1; CDR3 length: 15; D gene: TRBD2; CDR3 protein: CASSTGTSGTNEQFF; CDR3 DNA: TGTGCCAGTAGTACCGGGACTAGCGGAACCAATGAGCAGTTCTTC
clone size: .; V gene: TRBV6-2/TRBV6-3; J gene: TRBJ1-5; CDR3 length: 15; D gene: .; CDR3 protein: CASSPTGSSNQPQHF; CDR3 DNA: TGTGCCAGCAGCCCTACAGGCAGTAGCAATCAGCCCCAGCATTTT
clone size: .; V gene: TRBV28; J gene: TRBJ1-1; CDR3 length: 14; D gene: .; CDR3 protein: CASTSTGQNTEAFF; CDR3 DNA: TGTGCCAGCACCTCGACAGGACAGAACACTGAAGCTTTCTTT